This TCR beta chain was captured in a study of blood T cells in healthy people across ages. PCR was performed a second time for about 7 to 11 cycles using a sample-barcoded 5' primer and a J-beta primer mix. TCRdb passed the 5' RACE reads through MiXCR, listing each CDR3 protein once. The top ten hold around 13% of the sample, which has fewer than 950,000 distinct CDR3 sequences, under 40% seen once. This CDR3 comprises 16 residues. The V end was cut by 3 bases, the J end by 0 bases, with 9 bases between. Input material: blood. This sequence was found in a young man in good health. The rearrangement links TRBV12-3 or TRBV12-4 to TRBJ1-6; no firm D call. The CDR3 nucleotides are TGTGCCAGCAGTTTGACGGGAAGCTCCTATAATTCACCCCTCCACTTT. This translates into CASSLTGSSYNSPLHF.